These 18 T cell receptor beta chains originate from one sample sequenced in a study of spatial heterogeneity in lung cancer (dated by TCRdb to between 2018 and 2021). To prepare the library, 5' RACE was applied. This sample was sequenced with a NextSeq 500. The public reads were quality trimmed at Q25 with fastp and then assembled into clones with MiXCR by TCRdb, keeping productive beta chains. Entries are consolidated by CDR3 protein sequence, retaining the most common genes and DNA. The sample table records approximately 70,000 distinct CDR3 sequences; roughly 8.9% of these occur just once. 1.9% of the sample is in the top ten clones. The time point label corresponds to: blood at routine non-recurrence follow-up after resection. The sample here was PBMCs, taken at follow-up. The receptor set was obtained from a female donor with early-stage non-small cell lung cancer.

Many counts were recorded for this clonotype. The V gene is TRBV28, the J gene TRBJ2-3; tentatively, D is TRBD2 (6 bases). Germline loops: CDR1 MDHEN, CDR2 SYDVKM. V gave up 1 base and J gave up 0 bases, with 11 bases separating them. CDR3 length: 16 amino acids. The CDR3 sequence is CASSLSHGGSTDTQYF. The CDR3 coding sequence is TGTGCCAGCAGTTTATCTCACGGGGGTAGCACAGATACGCAGTATTTT.

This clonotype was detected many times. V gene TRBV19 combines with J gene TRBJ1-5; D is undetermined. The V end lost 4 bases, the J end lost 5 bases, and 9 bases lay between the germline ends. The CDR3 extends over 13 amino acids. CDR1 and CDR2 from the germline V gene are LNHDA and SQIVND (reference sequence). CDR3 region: CASSTGLDQPQHF. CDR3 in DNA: TGTGCCAGTAGTACCGGGCTCGATCAGCCCCAGCATTTT.

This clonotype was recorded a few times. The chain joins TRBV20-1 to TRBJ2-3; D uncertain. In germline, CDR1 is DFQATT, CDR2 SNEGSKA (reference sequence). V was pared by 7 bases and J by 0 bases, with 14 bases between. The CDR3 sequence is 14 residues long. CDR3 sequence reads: CSVRYRPSTDTQYF. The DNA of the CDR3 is TGCAGTGTTAGGTACCGGCCTAGCACAGATACGCAGTATTTT.

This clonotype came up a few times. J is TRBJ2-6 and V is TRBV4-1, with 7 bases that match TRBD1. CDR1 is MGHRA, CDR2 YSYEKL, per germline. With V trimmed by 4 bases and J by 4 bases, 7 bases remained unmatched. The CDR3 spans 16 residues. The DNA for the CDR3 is TGCGCCAGCAGCCGGGGACAGACGGACGGGGCCAACGTCCTGACTTTC. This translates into CASSRGQTDGANVLTF.

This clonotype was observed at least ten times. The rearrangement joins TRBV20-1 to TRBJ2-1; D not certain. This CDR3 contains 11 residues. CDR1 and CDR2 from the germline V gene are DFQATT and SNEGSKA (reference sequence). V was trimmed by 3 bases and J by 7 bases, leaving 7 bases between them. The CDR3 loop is CSARMVNEQFF. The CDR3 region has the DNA TGCAGTGCTAGGATGGTTAATGAGCAGTTCTTC.

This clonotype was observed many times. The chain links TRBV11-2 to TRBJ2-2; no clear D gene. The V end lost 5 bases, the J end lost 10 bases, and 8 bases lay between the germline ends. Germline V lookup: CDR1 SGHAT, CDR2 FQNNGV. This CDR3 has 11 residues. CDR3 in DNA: TGTGCCAGCAGCCGCATCCAGGAGCTGTTTTTT. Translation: CASSRIQELFF.

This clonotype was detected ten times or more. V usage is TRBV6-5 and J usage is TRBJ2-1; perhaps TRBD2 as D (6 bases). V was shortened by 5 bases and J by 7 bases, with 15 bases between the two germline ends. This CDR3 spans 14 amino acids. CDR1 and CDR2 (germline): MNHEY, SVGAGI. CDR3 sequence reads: CASSKAGLQNEQFF. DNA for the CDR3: TGTGCCAGCAGTAAGGCGGGACTCCAAAATGAGCAGTTCTTC.

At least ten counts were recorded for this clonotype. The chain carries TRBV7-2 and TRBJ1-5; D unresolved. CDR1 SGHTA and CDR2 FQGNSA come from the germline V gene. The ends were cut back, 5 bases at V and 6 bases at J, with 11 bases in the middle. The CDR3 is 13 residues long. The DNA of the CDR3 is TGTGCCAGCAGCCCCCGGGTTCTTCAGCCCCAGCATTTT. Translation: CASSPRVLQPQHF.

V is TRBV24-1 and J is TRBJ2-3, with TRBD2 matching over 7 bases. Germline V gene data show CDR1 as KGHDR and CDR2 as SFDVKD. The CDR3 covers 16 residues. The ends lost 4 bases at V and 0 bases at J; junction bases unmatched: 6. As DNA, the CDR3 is TGTGCCACCAGTGAGCCCACTAGCGCCAGCACAGATACGCAGTATTTT. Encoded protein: CATSEPTSASTDTQYF.

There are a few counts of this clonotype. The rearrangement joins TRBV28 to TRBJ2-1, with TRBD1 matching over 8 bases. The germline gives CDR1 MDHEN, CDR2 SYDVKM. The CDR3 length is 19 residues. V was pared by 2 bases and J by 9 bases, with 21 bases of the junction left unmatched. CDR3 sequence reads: CASSLNLHVTGDTFGEQFF. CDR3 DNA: TGTGCCAGCAGTTTAAACCTACACGTGACAGGGGATACGTTTGGTGAGCAGTTCTTC.

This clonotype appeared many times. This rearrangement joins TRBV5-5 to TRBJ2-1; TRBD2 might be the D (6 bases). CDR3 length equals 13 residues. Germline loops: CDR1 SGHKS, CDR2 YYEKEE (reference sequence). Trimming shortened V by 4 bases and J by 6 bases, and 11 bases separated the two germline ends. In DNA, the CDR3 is TGTGCCAGCAGCAGGGACTTACTCAATGAGCAGTTCTTC. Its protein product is CASSRDLLNEQFF.

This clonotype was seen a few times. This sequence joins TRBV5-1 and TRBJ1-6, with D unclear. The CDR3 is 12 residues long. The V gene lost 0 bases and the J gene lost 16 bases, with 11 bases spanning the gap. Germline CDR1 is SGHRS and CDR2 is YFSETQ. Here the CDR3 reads CASSLDGSGLHF. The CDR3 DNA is TGCGCCAGCAGCTTGGATGGCTCCGGGCTCCACTTT.

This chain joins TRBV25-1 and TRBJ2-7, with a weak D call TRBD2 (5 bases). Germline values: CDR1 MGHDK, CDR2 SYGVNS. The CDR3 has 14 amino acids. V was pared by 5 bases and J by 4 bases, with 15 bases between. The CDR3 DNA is TGTGCCAGCAGTAGAGGCCTAGCTTCTTACGAGCAGTACTTC. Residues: CASSRGLASYEQYF.

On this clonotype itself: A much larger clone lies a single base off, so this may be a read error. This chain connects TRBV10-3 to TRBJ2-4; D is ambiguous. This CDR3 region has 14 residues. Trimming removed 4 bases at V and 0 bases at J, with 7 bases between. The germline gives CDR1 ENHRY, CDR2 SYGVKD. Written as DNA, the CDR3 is TGTGCCATCAGTGTCTCTGGAGCCAAAAACATTCAGTACTTC. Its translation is CAISVSGAKNIQYF.

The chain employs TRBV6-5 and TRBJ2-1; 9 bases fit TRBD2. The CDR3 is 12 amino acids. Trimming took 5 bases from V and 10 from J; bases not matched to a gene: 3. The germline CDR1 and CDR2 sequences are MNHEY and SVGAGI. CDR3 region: CASSAGGREQFF. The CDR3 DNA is TGTGCCAGCAGTGCGGGAGGGCGGGAGCAGTTCTTC.

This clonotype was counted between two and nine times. CDR3 amino acids: CASRTASTPSYNEQFF. The CDR3 DNA is TGTGCCAGTAGAACGGCCTCCACCCCCTCCTACAATGAGCAGTTCTTC. The V gene is TRBV19, the J gene TRBJ2-1; D uncertain. The CDR3 is made up of 16 amino acids. The germline V and J ends were trimmed by 6 bases and 0 bases, with 15 bases remaining between them. The germline gives CDR1 LNHDA, CDR2 SQIVND (reference sequence).

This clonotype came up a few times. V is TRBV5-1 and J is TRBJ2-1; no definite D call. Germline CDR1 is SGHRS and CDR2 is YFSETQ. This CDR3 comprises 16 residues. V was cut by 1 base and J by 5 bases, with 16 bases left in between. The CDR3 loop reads CASSLLVSKRNNEQFF. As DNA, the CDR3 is TGCGCCAGCAGCTTGTTGGTGTCGAAGCGCAACAATGAGCAGTTCTTC. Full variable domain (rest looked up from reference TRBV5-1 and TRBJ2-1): KAGVTQTPRYLIKTRGQQVTLSCSPISGHRSVSWYQQTPGQGLQFLFEYFSETQRNKGNFPGRFSGRQFSNSRSEMNVSTLELGDSALYLCASSLLVSKRNNEQFFGPGTRLTVL.

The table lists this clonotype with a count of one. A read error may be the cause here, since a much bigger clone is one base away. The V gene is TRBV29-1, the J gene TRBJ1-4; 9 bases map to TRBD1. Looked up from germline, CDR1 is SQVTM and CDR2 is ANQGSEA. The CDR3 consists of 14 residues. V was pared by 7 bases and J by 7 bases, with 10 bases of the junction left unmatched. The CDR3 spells CSAFSGQGSEKLFF. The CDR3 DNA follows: TGCAGCGCGTTTTCGGGACAGGGTAGTGAAAAACTGTTTTTT.